This passage covers 21 T cell receptor beta chains from one sample sequenced in a study of control samples from healthy donors and cancer patients. TCRdb's copy holds only in-frame clones and misses some; the assay was immunoSEQ multiplex PCR. The top ten hold approximately 10% of the sample, which has about 140,000 clones, about nine tenths seen once. Sequencing was carried out using blood. These receptors all come from a man aged 25 to 45 in good health.

This clone appeared a single time. V is TRBV27 and J is TRBJ1-1; D perhaps matches TRBD1 (6 bases). The CDR3 has 14 residues. CDR1 MNHEY and CDR2 SMNVEV come from the germline V gene (reference sequence). V gave up 4 bases and J gave up 0 bases, with 9 bases separating them. CDR3 sequence: CASSSRGMNTEAFF. The CDR3 nucleotides read TGTGCCAGCAGTTCCAGGGGAATGAACACTGAAGCTTTCTTT.

On this clone itself: The same CDR3 can be traced to other DNA sequences in this sample. This rearrangement joins TRBV2 to TRBJ1-1; TRBD1 agrees at 7 bases. V lost 6 bases to trimming and J lost 1 base; unmatched junction nucleotides: 2. Germline V CDR1 and CDR2: SNHLY, FYNNEI. This CDR3 contains 13 residues. The CDR3, as DNA: TGTGCCAGCAGCCGACAGGGGAACACTGAAGCTTTCTTT. Translation gives CASSRQGNTEAFF.

The chain is built from TRBV4-1 and TRBJ1-2; D is unclear. The V and J ends lost 4 bases and 4 bases respectively, with 16 bases between them. This CDR3 contains 15 residues. In germline, CDR1 is MGHRA, CDR2 YSYEKL. The CDR3 reads CASSRGSQKVYGYTF. CDR3 bases: TGCGCCAGCAGCCGAGGTAGCCAAAAAGTCTATGGCTACACCTTC.

The V call is TRBV5-4, the J call TRBJ2-1; the match to TRBD2 covers 8 bases. The CDR3 spans 16 residues. Trimming cost V 4 bases and J 8 bases; bases outside gene matches: 14. From germline, CDR1 is SGHNT and CDR2 YYREEE (reference sequence). The CDR3 protein is CASSRTAGAGGDEQFF. As DNA, the CDR3 is TGTGCCAGCAGCCGGACTGCGGGGGCGGGAGGCGATGAGCAGTTCTTC.

The rearrangement links TRBV5-1 to TRBJ1-1; D is uncertain. CDR3 length equals 15 residues. From germline, CDR1 is SGHRS and CDR2 YFSETQ. With 0 bases removed from V and 1 base from J, the gap between germline ends came to 10 bases. The CDR3 DNA reads as TGCGCCAGCAGCTTGGAAGCAGGCAAGAACACTGAAGCTTTCTTT. Translated, it gives CASSLEAGKNTEAFF.

The J gene is TRBJ2-7, the V gene TRBV2; a weak D match, TRBD1 (6 bases). The V end was cut by 6 bases, the J end by 6 bases, with 18 bases between. The CDR3 covers 14 residues. Germline CDR1 is SNHLY and CDR2 is FYNNEI. The CDR3 DNA reads as TGTGCCAGCAGGGTCCGGGACAAGGGCGTCGAGCAGTACTTC. It yields the protein CASRVRDKGVEQYF.

The gene calls are TRBV7-8 and TRBJ2-6; the D gene is possibly TRBD1 (5 bases). The V gene lost 9 bases and the J gene lost 0 bases, with 12 bases spanning the gap. CDR3 length: 15 amino acids. Germline V gene lookup returns CDR1 SGHVS and CDR2 FQNEAQ. The CDR3 region has the DNA TGTGCCAGTTGGGTAGGGGACTCTGGGGCCAACGTCCTGACTTTC. It yields the protein CASWVGDSGANVLTF.

The J gene is TRBJ2-2, the V gene TRBV6-5, with 9 bases aligning to TRBD1. Per germline, CDR1 MNHEY and CDR2 SVGAGI. The junction had 4 bases not matched to a gene; V was cut back by 5 bases and J by 3 bases. CDR3 size: 15 residues. The CDR3 DNA is TGTGCCAGCAGTACCGGGACAGGGTACACCGGGGAGCTGTTTTTT. Translating it yields CASSTGTGYTGELFF.

This clone was recorded only once. The gene calls are TRBV4-2 and TRBJ2-3; no definite D call. The CDR3 totals 17 residues. Germline V gives CDR1 LGHNA, CDR2 YNFKEQ. The ends were cut back, 2 bases at V and 3 bases at J, with 18 bases in the middle. CDR3 amino acids: CASSQRTAATGTDTQYF. As DNA, the CDR3 is TGTGCCAGCAGCCAACGTACTGCCGCGACCGGAACAGATACGCAGTATTTT.

This clone came up once. V usage is TRBV5-4 and J usage is TRBJ1-4, with D tentatively TRBD1 (6 bases). Germline V gene sequence: CDR1 SGHNT, CDR2 YYREEE (reference sequence). The V end was cut by 5 bases, the J end by 8 bases, with 19 bases between. There are 15 residues in the CDR3. The CDR3 DNA follows: TGTGCCAGCAGTCCAGGAGGACAGACGACCGAAAAACTGTTTTTT. It codes for CASSPGGQTTEKLFF.

J is TRBJ2-5 and V is TRBV2; possibly TRBD1 for D (5 bases). The V gene's germline CDR1 is SNHLY and CDR2 FYNNEI. With 1 base removed from V and 1 base from J, the gap between germline ends came to 7 bases. The CDR3 length is 14 residues. CDR3 sequence (DNA): TGTGCCAGCAGTGAAGAAGGGGTCCAAGAGACCCAGTACTTC. It specifies CASSEEGVQETQYF. Together with reference TRBV2 and TRBJ2-5, the CDR3 gives the full variable domain: EPEVTQTPSHQVTQMGQEVILRCVPISNHLYFYWYRQILGQKVEFLVSFYNNEISEKSEIFDDQFSVERPDGSNFTLKIRSTKLEDSAMYFCASSEEGVQETQYFGPGTRLLVL.

The chain is built from TRBV6-2 or TRBV6-3 and TRBJ1-4; no definite D call. CDR3 size: 14 residues. The V end lost 4 bases, the J end lost 5 bases, and 11 bases lay between the germline ends. CDR1 and CDR2 (germline): MNHEY, SVGEGT. Here the CDR3 reads CASSSRKGNEKLFF. The CDR3, as DNA: TGTGCCAGCAGTTCTCGGAAGGGAAATGAAAAACTGTTTTTT.

V and J are TRBV9 and TRBJ2-7; TRBD1 matches at 8 bases. The J segment lost 6 bases and the V segment lost 0 bases, leaving 11 bases of the junction unmatched. CDR3 length: 16 residues. Per germline, CDR1 SGDLS and CDR2 YYNGEE. CDR3 sequence: CASSVVFGQGLFEQYF. The DNA of the CDR3 is TGTGCCAGCAGCGTAGTGTTCGGACAGGGTCTGTTCGAGCAGTACTTC.

The sample holds a few counts of this clone. The chain has TRBV4-1 and TRBJ1-4, with D uncertain. V was pared by 0 bases and J by 10 bases, with 3 bases between. This CDR3 has 11 residues. Germline-derived CDR1 and CDR2 are MGHRA and YSYEKL. CDR3 residues: CASSQERKLFF. The CDR3 DNA follows: TGCGCCAGCAGCCAAGAAAGAAAACTGTTTTTT.

CDR3 protein: CASSSGQNYGYTF. The CDR3 nucleotides are TGTGCCAGCAGTTCCGGACAGAACTATGGCTACACCTTC. The V call is TRBV28, the J call TRBJ1-2, with D possibly matching TRBD1 (6 bases). CDR1 is MDHEN and CDR2 is SYDVKM in the germline V gene. The CDR3 length is 13 residues. V was pared by 4 bases and J by 2 bases, with 8 bases between.

In DNA, the CDR3 is TGCGCCAGCAGCTCGGAGAGCGGGAGACGTGGGTCGGGGGAGCTGTTTTTT. Protein sequence: CASSSESGRRGSGELFF. This rearrangement joins TRBV5-1 to TRBJ2-2, with 8 bases matching TRBD2. Per the germline V gene, CDR1 is SGHRS and CDR2 is YFSETQ. This CDR3 is built from 17 residues. The V and J ends lost 3 bases and 8 bases, in that order; junction bases with no gene match: 15.

The rearrangement joins TRBV19 to TRBJ2-3; D may match TRBD1 or TRBD2 (6 bases each). V was trimmed by 5 bases and J by 0 bases, leaving 12 bases between them. Germline V gives CDR1 LNHDA, CDR2 SQIVND (reference sequence). The CDR3 is made up of 15 amino acids. CDR3 nucleotide sequence: TGTGCCAGTAGTGGCGGGACAACTAGCACAGATACGCAGTATTTT. Amino acids: CASSGGTTSTDTQYF. The variable domain in full, with the rest retrieved from reference TRBV19 and TRBJ2-3, is DGGITQSPKYLFRKEGQNVTLSCEQNLNHDAMYWYRQDPGQGLRLIYYSQIVNDFQKGDIAEGYSVSREKKESFPLTVTSAQKNPTAFYLCASSGGTTSTDTQYFGPGTRLTVL.

This sequence joins TRBV6-6 and TRBJ1-2; the D is unclear. The CDR3 has 13 amino acids. V lost 0 bases to trimming and J lost 5 bases, with 7 bases between them. Looked up from germline, CDR1 is MNHNY and CDR2 is SVGAGI (reference sequence). CDR3 bases: TGTGCCAGCAGTTACTCGACGATATATGGCTACACCTTC. Translating gives CASSYSTIYGYTF.

The chain combines TRBV10-3 with TRBJ1-3; D gene unclear. The germline V gene has CDR1 ENHRY and CDR2 SYGVKD. This CDR3 is 13 amino acids long. The germline V and J ends were trimmed by 8 bases and 4 bases, with 12 bases remaining between them. The CDR3 nucleotides read TGTGCCATCCGGTCCCTGGCAGGAAACACCATATATTTT. This codes for CAIRSLAGNTIYF.

J is TRBJ2-2 and V is TRBV28; either TRBD1 or TRBD2 may fit D (5 bases each). The CDR3 is made up of 16 amino acids. The ends were cut back, 1 base at V and 5 bases at J, with 14 bases in the middle. Germline lookup yields CDR1 MDHEN and CDR2 SYDVKM. The CDR3 loop is CASSLLQRGRTGELFF. In DNA form, the CDR3 reads TGTGCCAGCAGTTTATTACAGAGGGGACGTACCGGGGAGCTGTTTTTT.

This clone came up a few times. This rearrangement joins TRBV7-2 to TRBJ1-5; possible D gene TRBD1, 5 bases. The CDR3 totals 13 residues. The germline V gene encodes CDR1 SGHTA and CDR2 FQGNSA. Trimming removed 4 bases from V and 5 bases from J, with 9 bases in between. CDR3 DNA sequence: TGTGCCAGCAGCTCGAGAGGGGATCAGCCCCAGCATTTT. This encodes CASSSRGDQPQHF.